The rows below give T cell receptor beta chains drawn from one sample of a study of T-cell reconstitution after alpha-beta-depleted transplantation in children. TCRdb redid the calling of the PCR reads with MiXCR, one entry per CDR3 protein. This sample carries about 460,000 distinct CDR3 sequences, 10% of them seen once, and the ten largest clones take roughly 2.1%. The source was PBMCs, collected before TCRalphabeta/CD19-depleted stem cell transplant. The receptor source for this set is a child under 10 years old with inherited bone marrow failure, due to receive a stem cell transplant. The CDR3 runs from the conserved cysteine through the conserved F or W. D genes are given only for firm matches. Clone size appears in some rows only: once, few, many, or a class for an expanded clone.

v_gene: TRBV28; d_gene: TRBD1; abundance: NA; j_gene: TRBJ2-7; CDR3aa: CASSLRTGEWQYF; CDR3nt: TGTGCCAGCAGTTTAAGGACAGGGGAATGGCAGTACTTC
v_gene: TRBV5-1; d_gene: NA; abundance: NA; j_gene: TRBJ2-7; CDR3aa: CASSPGMGHEQYF; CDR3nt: TGCGCCAGCAGCCCTGGGATGGGACACGAGCAGTACTTC
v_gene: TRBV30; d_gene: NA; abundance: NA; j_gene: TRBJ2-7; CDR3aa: CALDEGFYEQYF; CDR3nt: TGTGCCTTGGACGAAGGATTCTACGAGCAGTACTTC
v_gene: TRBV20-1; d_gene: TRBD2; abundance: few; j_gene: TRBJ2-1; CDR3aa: CSARRTSGPLIYNEQFF; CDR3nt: TGCAGTGCTAGAAGGACTAGTGGGCCCCTAATATACAATGAGCAGTTCTTC
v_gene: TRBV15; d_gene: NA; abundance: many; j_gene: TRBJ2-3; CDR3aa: CATGKAGYTQYF; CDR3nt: TGTGCCACCGGGAAAGCCGGGTATACGCAGTATTTT
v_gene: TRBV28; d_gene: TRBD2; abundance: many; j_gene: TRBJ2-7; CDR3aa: CASSFDLAGASYEQYF; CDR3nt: TGTGCCAGCAGTTTCGACCTAGCGGGAGCCTCCTACGAGCAGTACTTC
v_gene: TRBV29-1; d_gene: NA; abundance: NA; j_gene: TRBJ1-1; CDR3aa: CSVARANTEAFF; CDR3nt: TGCAGCGTGGCCAGGGCGAACACTGAAGCTTTCTTT
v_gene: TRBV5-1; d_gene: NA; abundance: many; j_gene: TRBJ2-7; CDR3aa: CASSLEGSRYYEQYF; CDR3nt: TGCGCCAGCAGCTTGGAGGGGTCGCGCTACTACGAGCAGTACTTC
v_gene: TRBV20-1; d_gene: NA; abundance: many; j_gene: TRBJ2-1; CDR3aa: CSAGLQDEQFF; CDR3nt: TGCAGTGCCGGGTTGCAGGATGAGCAGTTCTTC
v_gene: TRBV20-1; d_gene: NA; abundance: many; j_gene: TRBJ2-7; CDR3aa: CSARDVREMYEQYF; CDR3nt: TGCAGTGCTAGAGATGTACGGGAGATGTACGAGCAGTACTTC
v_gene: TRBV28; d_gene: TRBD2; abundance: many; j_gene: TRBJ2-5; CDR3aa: CASSSTSGSQETQYF; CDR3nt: TGTGCCAGCAGTTCTACTAGCGGGAGCCAAGAGACCCAGTACTTC
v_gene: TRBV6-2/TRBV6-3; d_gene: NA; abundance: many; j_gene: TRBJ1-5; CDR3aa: CASSYLSGHTYQPQHF; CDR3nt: TGTGCCAGCAGTTACCTCTCGGGACATACTTATCAGCCCCAGCATTTT
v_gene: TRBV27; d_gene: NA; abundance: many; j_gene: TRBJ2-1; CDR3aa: CASSLSGTSRSSYNEQFF; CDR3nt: TGTGCCAGCAGTTTATCTGGTACTTCCAGGAGCTCCTACAATGAGCAGTTCTTC
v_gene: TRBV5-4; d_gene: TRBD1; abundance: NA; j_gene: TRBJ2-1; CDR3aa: CASSLTPQGAGYNEQFF; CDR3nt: TGTGCCAGCAGCTTGACGCCGCAGGGGGCGGGGTACAATGAGCAGTTCTTC
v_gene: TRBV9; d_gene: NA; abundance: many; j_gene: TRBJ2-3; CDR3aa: CASSVGGRGHTDTQYF; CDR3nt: TGTGCCAGCAGCGTAGGAGGTAGGGGCCACACAGATACGCAGTATTTT